This T cell receptor (beta chain) was identified in a study of blood T cell repertoires in COVID-19 (dated by TCRdb to 2018 to 2021). About the investigation overall: The collaborator samples originated in the United States, Italy and Spain and spanned the acute and convalescent phases of COVID-19. The prospective study material was composed of cDNA or gDNA derived from T cells, B-cell-depleted T cells, or PBMCs. Deeply sampled blood TCRbeta repertoires from subjects exposed to, actively infected with, or recovered from COVID-19 were included in the dataset. The repertoires were released in a freely available public database intended as a resource for research on the immune response to SARS-CoV-2. The samples were drawn from two sources: the first 160 participants of the ongoing ImmuneRACE study, and 1,000 to 1,500 subjects contributed by 6 global collaborators. Nearly every sample came with metadata listing a de-identified subject ID, COVID-19 status, age in years and sex. Where available, HLA class I and class II types were obtained from metadata supplied by the sample provider rather than from assay-based typing.

Note on this clone: It has no known antigen specificity. The input lacks base qualities; no much larger clone sits a single base away.

The CDR3 numbers 15 residues from cysteine through phenylalanine. Only the CDR3 part of the read is kept: 45 bases, read in frame from the first base. Relative to germline, V is 4 bases shorter and J is 0 bases shorter, with 11 bases between their ends. The germline V gene encodes CDR1 SGHRS and CDR2 YFSETQ. A second Seattle source provided samples from volunteer blood donors who had recovered from COVID-19. The collaborating institutions used their own protocols to collect whole blood in K2EDTA tubes. For TCRbeta analysis, collaborators shipped samples as frozen whole blood, isolated PBMCs, or DNA extracted from either of those sample types. TCRbeta CDR3 regions were amplified from genomic DNA by means of the immunoSEQ Assay, a bias-controlled multiplex PCR. As for the original processing: Nucleated cell counts per sample were estimated from amplification of reference gene primers within the assay. Sequence reads were collapsed and filtered to measure the absolute abundance of every unique TCRbeta CDR3 rearrangement. Productive Simpson clonality was computed per sample as the square root of Simpson's diversity index over productive rearrangements. Sourced from immuneACCESS, this table was stored by TCRdb with only in-frame sequences that have V and J called. A share of the clones is absent; for the studies checked, an unresolved V gene accounts for under half, and the remainder has no known explanation. The DNA gave D and trimming, while V, J and clone size come from that table. The sample includes some 230,000 clones, with roughly 84% observed a single time. About 2.9% of the sample belongs to the ten largest clones.

Overall study results and their limits: Clinical and demographic metadata were provided uncurated, with the amount varying by source and participant.

Material for sequencing was peripheral blood. This TCR derives from a woman in her twenties or thirties who had recovered from COVID-19. The sequence links TRBV5-1 to TRBJ1-3; the D gene cannot be resolved reliably. Read as DNA, the sequence is TGCGCCAGCAGCCGGAATGAGGCCTCTGGAAACACCATATATTTT. Its product reads: CASSRNEASGNTIYF.